A selection of T cell receptor beta chains follows, all from one sample in a study of PD-L1 blockade in urothelial cancer. Some clones are missing from TCRdb's copy, which holds only in-frame ones; the method was immunoSEQ multiplex PCR. Of 55,000 to 80,000 clones listed, approximately 81% are singletons. The sample was PBMCs, taken around atezolizumab (anti-PD-L1) treatment. The receptors here all came from a man between 65 and 79 years old with urothelial cancer. Each CDR3 is given with its conserved first and last residue. Each record gives: V gene, clone size, D gene, J gene, CDR3 protein, CDR3 DNA. A D gene is named only where the DNA matches it firmly. Size is omitted from some rows. Given values are once, few, many or a class for expanded clones.

v_gene: TRBV5-1; abundance: -; d_gene: -; j_gene: TRBJ2-5; CDR3aa: CASSLGQNEYQETQYF; CDR3nt: TGCGCCAGCAGCTTGGGTCAAAACGAGTACCAAGAGACCCAGTACTTC
v_gene: TRBV28; abundance: -; d_gene: -; j_gene: TRBJ2-1; CDR3aa: CASSPSGSSYNEQFF; CDR3nt: TGTGCCAGCAGTCCAAGCGGAAGCTCCTACAATGAGCAGTTCTTC
v_gene: TRBV7-2; abundance: -; d_gene: -; j_gene: TRBJ2-5; CDR3aa: CASSLTREETQYF; CDR3nt: TGTGCCAGCAGCTTAACCAGGGAAGAGACCCAGTACTTC
v_gene: TRBV15; abundance: -; d_gene: -; j_gene: TRBJ1-1; CDR3aa: CATSRIDSLSEAFF; CDR3nt: TGTGCCACCAGCAGGATAGACAGTCTTTCTGAAGCTTTCTTT
v_gene: TRBV7-8; abundance: few; d_gene: TRBD2; j_gene: TRBJ2-7; CDR3aa: CASSPGRTSSYEQYF; CDR3nt: TGTGCCAGCTCCCCCGGCCGGACTAGCTCCTACGAGCAGTACTTC
v_gene: TRBV19; abundance: -; d_gene: TRBD1; j_gene: TRBJ1-1; CDR3aa: CASTSGGTGGTDTEAFF; CDR3nt: TGTGCCAGTACGAGCGGGGGGACAGGGGGCACGGACACTGAAGCTTTCTTT
v_gene: TRBV5-5; abundance: -; d_gene: TRBD1; j_gene: TRBJ2-7; CDR3aa: CASSLKVQGAANEQYF; CDR3nt: TGTGCCAGCAGCTTGAAGGTCCAGGGGGCTGCGAACGAGCAGTACTTC
v_gene: TRBV18; abundance: -; d_gene: -; j_gene: TRBJ2-6; CDR3aa: CASSRTHRRGAGANVLTF; CDR3nt: TGTGCCAGCTCACGAACCCACAGGCGGGGAGCTGGGGCCAACGTCCTGACTTTC
v_gene: TRBV28; abundance: -; d_gene: TRBD1; j_gene: TRBJ2-2; CDR3aa: CASARGTGGFTGELFF; CDR3nt: TGTGCCAGCGCGAGGGGGACAGGCGGATTCACCGGGGAGCTGTTTTTT
v_gene: TRBV7-9; abundance: -; d_gene: TRBD1; j_gene: TRBJ2-1; CDR3aa: CASSPRGEQFF; CDR3nt: TGTGCCAGCAGCCCCAGGGGGGAGCAGTTCTTC
v_gene: TRBV15; abundance: few; d_gene: TRBD2; j_gene: TRBJ2-7; CDR3aa: CATSSLGTRTWEQYF; CDR3nt: TGTGCCACCAGTAGCCTCGGGACTAGGACATGGGAGCAGTACTTC
v_gene: TRBV6-4; abundance: -; d_gene: -; j_gene: TRBJ1-1; CDR3aa: CASREDWGTEAFF; CDR3nt: TGTGCCAGCAGGGAGGACTGGGGCACTGAAGCTTTCTTT
v_gene: TRBV30; abundance: -; d_gene: -; j_gene: TRBJ2-2; CDR3aa: CAWSRGVNTGELFF; CDR3nt: TGTGCCTGGTCGCGCGGGGTTAACACCGGGGAGCTGTTTTTT
v_gene: TRBV5-1; abundance: -; d_gene: -; j_gene: TRBJ2-7; CDR3aa: CASSLQPGRNEQYF; CDR3nt: TGCGCCAGCAGCTTGCAGCCAGGGCGGAACGAGCAGTACTTC
v_gene: TRBV19; abundance: -; d_gene: TRBD1; j_gene: TRBJ2-3; CDR3aa: CASSSSLDRGADTQYF; CDR3nt: TGTGCCAGTAGTAGCTCCCTGGACAGGGGGGCAGATACGCAGTATTTT
v_gene: TRBV5-1; abundance: -; d_gene: TRBD1; j_gene: TRBJ2-7; CDR3aa: CASSLAGQPYEQYF; CDR3nt: TGCGCCAGCAGCTTGGCGGGACAGCCCTACGAGCAGTACTTC
v_gene: TRBV30; abundance: -; d_gene: -; j_gene: TRBJ1-1; CDR3aa: CAWSARANTEAFF; CDR3nt: TGTGCCTGGAGTGCCAGGGCGAACACTGAAGCTTTCTTT
v_gene: TRBV5-4; abundance: -; d_gene: -; j_gene: TRBJ1-5; CDR3aa: CASSRDLNQPQHF; CDR3nt: TGTGCCAGCAGCCGGGATCTCAATCAGCCCCAGCATTTT
v_gene: TRBV6-1; abundance: -; d_gene: TRBD2; j_gene: TRBJ2-2; CDR3aa: CASSVTSGANTGELFF; CDR3nt: TGTGCCAGCAGTGTAACTAGCGGGGCGAACACCGGGGAGCTGTTTTTT
v_gene: TRBV7-2; abundance: -; d_gene: TRBD2; j_gene: TRBJ2-5; CDR3aa: CASSPNSGISETQYF; CDR3nt: TGTGCCAGCAGCCCAAATAGCGGGATTTCGGAGACCCAGTACTTC
v_gene: TRBV6-5; abundance: -; d_gene: TRBD1; j_gene: TRBJ1-1; CDR3aa: CASSPRQTGRTEAFF; CDR3nt: TGTGCCAGCAGCCCGCGTCAGACAGGGCGGACTGAAGCTTTCTTT
v_gene: TRBV5-6; abundance: -; d_gene: TRBD1; j_gene: TRBJ2-4; CDR3aa: CASSLGARGHPNGIQYF; CDR3nt: TGTGCCAGCAGCTTGGGGGCGAGGGGGCACCCAAACGGCATTCAGTACTTC
v_gene: TRBV6-6; abundance: -; d_gene: -; j_gene: TRBJ2-5; CDR3aa: CASSLAGTQYF; CDR3nt: TGTGCCAGCAGTCTGGCGGGAACCCAGTACTTC
v_gene: TRBV15; abundance: once; d_gene: TRBD1; j_gene: TRBJ1-5; CDR3aa: CATSGETGNQPQHF; CDR3nt: TGTGCCACCAGCGGGGAGACAGGGAACCAGCCCCAGCATTTT